These 10 T cell receptor beta chains were all obtained from the same sample, sequenced in a study of metastatic and nonmetastatic thyroid tumors. No treatment had been given to any patient before thyroid surgery. TCRdb re-clonotyped the PCR reads through MiXCR. In the table there are roughly 30,000 clones, 15% to 20% of which are singletons. The material sequenced was blood. The receptors shown here come from a female donor with papillary thyroid cancer or a benign thyroid nodule (not recorded which). Some clones in this sample may be carry-over from other donors' samples.

This clone was seen ten or more times. The chain couples TRBV7-3 to TRBJ2-3; 11 bases match TRBD2. Germline-derived CDR1 and CDR2 are SGHTA and FQGTGA. This CDR3 has 17 residues. The trim removed 5 bases at V and 0 bases at J, leaving 7 bases unmatched. The CDR3 sequence: CASSPGTSGRSTDTQYF. The DNA of the CDR3 is TGTGCCAGCAGCCCCGGGACTAGCGGACGGAGCACAGATACGCAGTATTTT.

The sample holds many counts of this clone. This is likely a read error, given that the CDR3 carries no conserved phenylalanine or tryptophan at its end. This sequence joins TRBV19 and TRBJ1-2; D unclear. Trimming removed 5 bases at V and 2 bases at J, with 18 bases between. This CDR3 has 16 residues. CDR1 is LNHDA, CDR2 SQIVND, per germline (reference sequence). This CDR3 reads CASSLAWDFPNYGYTL. The CDR3 nucleotides are TGTGCCAGTAGTCTCGCCTGGGATTTTCCGAACTATGGCTACACCCTC.

The gene calls are TRBV30 and TRBJ2-7, with 9 bases matching TRBD2. Germline CDR1 GTSNPN, CDR2 SVGIG (reference sequence). Losses at the gene ends were 4 bases for V and 5 bases for J; bases not matched to a gene: 9. CDR3 length equals 14 residues. The CDR3 protein is CAWISGGIRNEQYF. The CDR3 nucleotides read TGTGCCTGGATTAGCGGGGGTATAAGGAACGAGCAGTACTTC. Filled out from reference TRBV30 and TRBJ2-7, the complete variable domain reads SQTIHQWPATLVQPVGSPLSLECTVEGTSNPNLYWYRQAAGRGLQLLFYSVGIGQISSEVPQNLSASRPQDRQFILSSKKLLLSDSGFYLCAWISGGIRNEQYFGPGTRLTVT.

This clone was observed at least ten times. The sample carries other DNA sequences with the same CDR3. The rearrangement links TRBV29-1 to TRBJ1-1; D is undetermined. CDR3 length: 11 amino acids. Trimming pared 3 bases from V and 6 bases from J, leaving 8 bases between. Germline V CDR1 and CDR2: SQVTM, ANQGSEA. The CDR3 here is CSVDGRSEAFF. CDR3 nucleotides: TGCAGCGTTGATGGGAGGTCTGAAGCTTTCTTT.

This clone was seen repeatedly, ten times or more. J is TRBJ1-1 and V is TRBV5-6, with a weak D call TRBD1 (5 bases). The V gene's germline CDR1 is SGHDT and CDR2 YYEEEE. This CDR3 has 13 residues. V was pared by 2 bases and J by 6 bases, with 11 bases between. CDR3 DNA: TGTGCCAGCAGCTTTTTAGGGGCGGCTGAAGCTTTCTTT. Amino acids: CASSFLGAAEAFF.

This clone was counted at least ten times. V is TRBV18 and J is TRBJ2-1, with D tentatively TRBD2 (6 bases). V was shortened by 2 bases and J by 1 base, with 15 bases between the two germline ends. The CDR3 contains 17 residues. CDR1 and CDR2 from the germline V gene are KGHSH and LQKENI. The CDR3 is CASSPGGTGASYNEQFF. The CDR3 DNA follows: TGTGCCAGCTCACCAGGTGGAACGGGAGCTTCCTACAATGAGCAGTTCTTC.

This clone came up a few times. An end of the junction does not agree with germline; a read error may underlie this. CDR3 coding DNA: TGTGCCAGAAGTGACCCGGGCACTGAAGCTTTATTT. Its protein is CARSDPGTEALF. The rearrangement uses TRBV6-1 and TRBJ1-1, with D unclear. There are 12 residues in the CDR3. The germline CDR1 and CDR2 sequences are MNHNS and SASEGT.

This clone has at least ten counts. J is TRBJ2-1 and V is TRBV28; either TRBD1 or TRBD2 may fit D (6 bases each). V was trimmed by 8 bases and J by 12 bases, leaving 26 bases between them. The germline gives CDR1 MDHEN, CDR2 SYDVKM. The length of the CDR3 is 15 residues. CDR3 sequence (DNA): TGTGCCAGCGAACCCCCTGGACGTGCGGGACAACGGCAGTTCTTC. Amino acid sequence: CASEPPGRAGQRQFF.

This clone has more than one count but fewer than ten. The gene calls are TRBV6-1 and TRBJ2-5; 10 bases fit TRBD2. The CDR3 is 14 residues long. The V gene end was trimmed by 6 bases and the J gene end by 5 bases; junction bases not matched to a gene: 6. CDR1 and CDR2 (germline): MNHNS, SASEGT. The CDR3 loop reads CASRLAGNGETQYF. CDR3 coding DNA: TGTGCCAGCAGACTAGCGGGGAACGGGGAGACCCAGTACTTC.

Of note for this clone: Because the CDR3 is missing its conserved closing phenylalanine or tryptophan, this is likely a read error. The V call is TRBV5-1, the J call TRBJ1-5; unclear D gene. Germline V gene sequence: CDR1 SGHRS, CDR2 YFSETQ. The CDR3 extends over 15 amino acids. V was clipped by 0 bases and J by 1 base, with 8 bases between them. The CDR3 region has the DNA TGCGCCAGCAGCTTGGACGGGGTGAGCAATCAGCCCCAGCATCTT. Amino acid sequence: CASSLDGVSNQPQHL.